These T cell receptor beta chains were read from a single sample in a study of cytomegalovirus exposure and HLA in healthy donors. Sequenced by immunoSEQ multiplex PCR; TCRdb stores in-frame clones only, minus some. The sample holds fewer than 350,000 clones, roughly 89% seen once. The sequencing input was PBMCs. These receptors were collected from a woman aged 18-29 years in good health and CMV-seronegative. CDR3s include the opening cysteine and the closing phenylalanine or tryptophan. A D gene is named only where the DNA matches it firmly. A clone size is listed for some rows: how often the clone was seen (once, few, many), or a class if it is expanded.

j_call d_call v_call clone_size cdr3_nt cdr3_aa
TRBJ1-6 NA TRBV28 NA TGTGCCAGCAGTTCCGTACCAGGGGCCCTCCACTTT CASSSVPGALHF
TRBJ2-3 TRBD1 TRBV6-6 NA TGTGCCAGCAGTTACCAGGGGGCAGATACGCAGTATTTT CASSYQGADTQYF
TRBJ2-7 NA TRBV27 NA TGTGCCAGCACCCCGAGGGGCGGCGGGGCCCACGAGCAGTACTTC CASTPRGGGAHEQYF
TRBJ1-5 TRBD1 TRBV10-3 NA TGTGCCATCAGTGAGTCGTTGGGCAGGGGGCGTAGCAATCAGCCCCAGCATTTT CAISESLGRGRSNQPQHF
TRBJ2-1 NA TRBV5-6 once TGTGCCAGCAGCCCGACAGGCTACAATGAGCAGTTCTTC CASSPTGYNEQFF
TRBJ1-4 NA TRBV18 NA TGTGCCAGCACCTCGGGACTCCCATCGGGTGAAAAACTGTTTTTT CASTSGLPSGEKLFF
TRBJ1-4 NA TRBV2 NA TGTGCCAGCAAACCGGGGTTAAATGAAAAACTGTTTTTT CASKPGLNEKLFF
TRBJ1-6 NA TRBV19 NA TGTGCCAGTACCGATCTCGCAGGGGCCGGTAATTCACCCCTCCACTTT CASTDLAGAGNSPLHF
TRBJ2-7 NA TRBV5-1 few TGCGCCAGCAGCTTGGCTTTGGAGGGCTCCTACGAGCAGTACTTC CASSLALEGSYEQYF
TRBJ2-1 TRBD2 TRBV5-4 NA TGTGCCAGCAGCTTCGGGACTAGCGGCTACAATGAGCAGTTCTTC CASSFGTSGYNEQFF
TRBJ1-3 TRBD1 TRBV2 NA TGTGCCAGCACTTTGGGCGTCCCGGGACAGTATCCCATATATTTT CASTLGVPGQYPIYF
TRBJ2-7 NA TRBV15 NA TGTGCCACCAGCCTGGGAGGCAGCTCCTACGAGCAGTACTTC CATSLGGSSYEQYF
TRBJ2-7 NA TRBV5-4 NA TGTGCCAGCAGCTCCGGACTCGCGGGCTACGAGCAGTACTTC CASSSGLAGYEQYF
TRBJ2-1 NA TRBV11-3 NA TGTGCCAGCAGCCGGGGAGCGTTGGGGGCCAATGAGCAGTTCTTC CASSRGALGANEQFF
TRBJ1-6 NA TRBV25-1 NA TGTGCCAGCAACCGGGTCTATAATTCCCCCCTCCACTTT CASNRVYNSPLHF
TRBJ2-7 TRBD2 TRBV7-3 NA TGTGCCAGCAGGTCACTAGCGGCCTACGAGCAGTACTTC CASRSLAAYEQYF
TRBJ2-1 TRBD1 TRBV7-8 NA TGTGCCAGCAGCCTCCGACAGGGAAGGAACCTGAACAATGAGCAGTTCTTC CASSLRQGRNLNNEQFF
TRBJ2-5 TRBD2 TRBV9 NA TGTGCCAGCAGCGCCATAGCGGGGGAGAAAGAGACCCAGTACTTC CASSAIAGEKETQYF
TRBJ1-1 TRBD1 TRBV11-2 NA TGTGCCAGCAGCTTACAAGGACAGGGGGTGAACACTGAAGCTTTCTTT CASSLQGQGVNTEAFF
TRBJ2-3 TRBD1 TRBV5-5 NA TGTGCCAGCAGCCATCCTACAGGGGGCACAGATACGCAGTATTTT CASSHPTGGTDTQYF
TRBJ2-5 NA TRBV7-3 NA TGTGCCAGCAGCTTAGTGGGAGGCCAAGAGACCCAGTACTTC CASSLVGGQETQYF
TRBJ1-1 NA TRBV6-1 NA TGTGCCAGCAGTGACTCCGGGGGGAACACTGAAGCTTTCTTT CASSDSGGNTEAFF
TRBJ1-1 NA TRBV25-1 NA TGTGCCAGCAGTGAATTAACTGAAGCTTTCTTT CASSELTEAFF
TRBJ2-7 NA TRBV2 NA TGTGCCAGCAGGACAGACTACGAGCAGTACTTC CASRTDYEQYF
TRBJ2-1 TRBD2 TRBV27 NA TGTGCCAGCAGTTTCATTAGCGGGGGGCTTAACAATGAGCAGTTCTTC CASSFISGGLNNEQFF
TRBJ2-7 TRBD2 TRBV9 few TGTGCCAGCAGCCCCCAGACCAGCGGGGGGGCCATTAACTACGAGCAGTACTTC CASSPQTSGGAINYEQYF
TRBJ1-4 NA TRBV6-1 NA TGTGCCAGCAGCAACAGGGTTAGAGTATCTGAAAAACTGTTTTTT CASSNRVRVSEKLFF
TRBJ1-1 NA TRBV30 NA TGTGCCTGGAGTATCTCTTACACAGGGAACACTGAAGCTTTCTTT CAWSISYTGNTEAFF
TRBJ1-2 NA TRBV4-1 once TGCGCCAGCAGCCAACGTCAGGGCGACTATGGCTACACCTTC CASSQRQGDYGYTF
TRBJ2-7 NA TRBV18 NA TGTGCCAGCTCACCGTTAGATTCTTTGTTCCACGAGCAGTACTTC CASSPLDSLFHEQYF
TRBJ2-5 NA TRBV5-6 NA TGTGCCAGCAGCACGGGGAGCTTCCCGGGGGAGACCCAGTACTTC CASSTGSFPGETQYF
TRBJ1-1 TRBD1 TRBV2 NA TGTGCCAGCAGGCGGGACAGGGGGGTGAACACTGAAGCTTTCTTT CASRRDRGVNTEAFF
TRBJ1-3 NA TRBV6-1 NA TGTGCCAGCAGTCACAGGGCCGGAAACACCATATATTTT CASSHRAGNTIYF
TRBJ2-7 TRBD1 TRBV6-5 NA TGTGCCAGCAGGAAAACAGGGGCCCAGGACTACGAGCAGTACTTC CASRKTGAQDYEQYF